This T cell receptor (beta chain) derives from a study of regulatory T cells in long-lasting Graves disease. This clonotype was picked up many times. The time point was: newly diagnosed GD, antithyroid drugs for less than 3 months. RNA from PBMCs was the source of the TCR library. The CDR3 spans 12 residues. V was shortened by 4 bases and J by 3 bases, with 5 bases between the two germline ends. CDR1 is SNHLY, CDR2 FYNNEI, per germline. Library construction for TCR beta used iRepertoire HTBI primers and Arm-PCR of CDR3 regions. TCRdb fed the multiplex PCR reads into MiXCR, producing one record per CDR3 protein. The sample holds 520,000 or so distinct CDR3 sequences; about 11% are singletons and the top ten take approximately 9.6%. These data also featured in a second study, about T cells in Graves' hyperthyroidism and ophthalmopathy.

The receptor's source is a woman under 40 with Graves disease. The rearrangement uses TRBV2 and TRBJ2-3; D not certain. Specimen: peripheral blood mononuclear cells (PBMCs), collected at new diagnosis, from a patient treated with antithyroid drugs. CDR3 protein: CASSGRTDTQYF. The CDR3 DNA reads as TGTGCCAGCAGTGGGCGGACAGATACGCAGTATTTT.